The 9 T cell receptor beta chains given below trace back to one sample, sequenced in a study of cytomegalovirus exposure and HLA in healthy donors. PCR involved 60 Vbeta and 13 Jbeta primers. Assay used: immunoSEQ multiplex PCR; TCRdb lists only in-frame clones, some missing. This sample has 95,000 to 100,000 clones; roughly 71% occur once, and the top ten carry 10%. The sequencing sample was made of PBMCs. The receptors originated from a man aged 50-59 years in good health and CMV-seronegative.

V gene TRBV5-4 combines with J gene TRBJ2-3; TRBD2 aligns across 15 bases. Per germline, CDR1 SGHNT and CDR2 YYREEE (reference sequence). The CDR3 is made up of 18 amino acids. J gave up 6 bases and V 0 bases, and 8 bases lay outside the gene matches. The CDR3 reads CASSLGFGTSGRLDTQYF. The CDR3 region has the DNA TGTGCCAGCAGCTTGGGGTTCGGGACTAGCGGGAGGTTGGATACGCAGTATTTT. The full variable domain, with the rest looked up from reference TRBV5-4 and TRBJ2-3, is ETGVTQSPTHLIKTRGQQVTLRCSSQSGHNTVSWYQQALGQGPQFIFQYYREEENGRGNFPPRFSGLQFPNYSSELNVNALELDDSALYLCASSLGFGTSGRLDTQYFGPGTRLTVL.

CDR3 in amino acids: CASTPREGVVETQYF. Here the CDR3 DNA reads TGTGCCAGCACCCCGCGGGAAGGGGTGGTGGAGACCCAGTACTTC. The chain uses TRBV7-9 and TRBJ2-5, with a tentative D call TRBD2 (6 bases). Germline loops: CDR1 SEHNR, CDR2 FQNEAQ (reference sequence). CDR3 length equals 15 residues. Trimming took 7 bases from V and 5 from J, leaving 20 bases between them. The full variable domain, its missing parts supplied by reference TRBV7-9 and TRBJ2-5, is DTGVSQNPRHKITKRGQNVTFRCDPISEHNRLYWYRQTLGQGPEFLTYFQNEAQLEKSRLLSDRFSAERPKGSFSTLEIQRTEQGDSAMYLCASTPREGVVETQYFGPGTRLLVL.

The V and J genes are TRBV4-1 and TRBJ2-5; D possibly corresponds to TRBD1 (8 bases). The germline V gene has CDR1 MGHRA and CDR2 YSYEKL. The CDR3 is 15 amino acids. V was shortened by 4 bases and J by 2 bases, with 14 bases between the two germline ends. CDR3 in amino acids: CASSREQGGQETQYF. The CDR3 region has the DNA TGCGCCAGCAGCCGGGAACAGGGGGGGCAAGAGACCCAGTACTTC.

The chain uses TRBV29-1 and TRBJ2-1; the D gene is possibly TRBD2 (6 bases). Trimming cost V 7 bases and J 9 bases, with 13 bases left between them. Germline V gene sequence: CDR1 SQVTM, CDR2 ANQGSEA. The CDR3 covers 11 residues. The CDR3 nucleotides are TGCAGCGCGACTAGTTCGACTGAGCAGTTCTTC. This gives the protein CSATSSTEQFF.

The chain is built from TRBV25-1 and TRBJ2-1; 7 positions agree with TRBD2. CDR1 is MGHDK, CDR2 SYGVNS, per germline. Trimming removed 6 bases from V and 1 base from J; junction bases left unmatched: 6. This CDR3 comprises 15 residues. The CDR3, as DNA: TGTGCCAGCAGCCCTCTAGCGGATTCCTACAATGAGCAGTTCTTC. Residues: CASSPLADSYNEQFF.

The chain links TRBV19 to TRBJ2-1; 9 bases fit TRBD1. The ends lost 7 bases at V and 6 bases at J; junction bases unmatched: 16. This CDR3 is 17 amino acids long. The germline CDR1 and CDR2 sequences are LNHDA and SQIVND (reference sequence). As DNA, the CDR3 is TGTGCCAGTACCAGAGGGGGTTGGACAGGGGTCGGCAATGAGCAGTTCTTC. Translated: CASTRGGWTGVGNEQFF.

CDR3 sequence (DNA): TGTGCCAGTAGTCCCCCAGGGGCTGGGGCCAACGTCCTGACTTTC. Protein product: CASSPPGAGANVLTF. The rearrangement uses TRBV19 and TRBJ2-6; weak D call: TRBD1 (6 bases). The germline V gene encodes CDR1 LNHDA and CDR2 SQIVND (reference sequence). The CDR3 runs to 15 residues. With 5 bases removed from V and 2 bases from J, the gap between germline ends came to 10 bases. Based on the CDR3 plus reference TRBV19 and TRBJ2-6, the full variable domain is DGGITQSPKYLFRKEGQNVTLSCEQNLNHDAMYWYRQDPGQGLRLIYYSQIVNDFQKGDIAEGYSVSREKKESFPLTVTSAQKNPTAFYLCASSPPGAGANVLTFGAGSRLTVL.

The V call is TRBV29-1, the J call TRBJ1-1; no clear D. Trimming took off 2 bases at V and 3 bases at J, with 10 bases between the two ends. Germline V gives CDR1 SQVTM, CDR2 ANQGSEA. The CDR3 has 13 amino acids. For the CDR3, the DNA is TGCAGCGTTGAATTGGCAGATTACACTGAAGCTTTCTTT. Its translation is CSVELADYTEAFF.

This clone appeared a single time. The J gene is TRBJ2-7, the V gene TRBV7-8; TRBD2 aligns across 8 bases. Germline values: CDR1 SGHVS, CDR2 FQNEAQ. With 4 bases clipped from V and 0 bases from J, the junction kept 5 bases outside the gene matches. CDR3 length: 15 residues. The CDR3 region is CASSSGTRNSYEQYF. In DNA form, the CDR3 reads TGTGCCAGCAGCTCCGGGACTAGGAACTCCTACGAGCAGTACTTC.